What follows are 24 T cell receptor beta chains derived from one specimen sequenced in a study of T cells in Graves' hyperthyroidism and ophthalmopathy. RNA transcripts gave rise to amplified TCR beta CDR3 regions. The HTBI primer set was used in a first-round RT-PCR of the TCR CDR3. TCRdb reprocessed the multiplex PCR reads with MiXCR, giving one entry per CDR3 protein. This table holds 700,000 to 950,000 distinct CDR3 sequences, 30% to 40% found once. The sequenced sample was blood. These receptors were obtained from a woman aged 40-49 years with Graves' hyperthyroidism.

This chain uses TRBV5-1 with TRBJ2-5, with 9 bases matching TRBD1. The CDR3 runs 15 residues. With 4 bases clipped from V and 5 bases from J, the junction kept 9 bases outside the gene matches. In germline, CDR1 is SGHRS, CDR2 YFSETQ. CDR3 in amino acids: CASSLGQGLGETQYF. The CDR3 coding sequence is TGCGCCAGCAGCCTAGGACAGGGGTTAGGGGAGACCCAGTACTTC.

This chain uses TRBV7-2 with TRBJ1-3, with TRBD1 matching over 7 bases. Trimming took 2 bases from V and 0 from J; bases not matched to a gene: 4. The CDR3 has 16 residues. Germline V gives CDR1 SGHTA, CDR2 FQGNSA. The DNA of the CDR3 is TGTGCCAGCAGCTTAAGGGGACAGCTCTCTGGAAACACCATATATTTT. Encoded protein: CASSLRGQLSGNTIYF.

Of note for this clonotype: A much larger clone lies one base from this, so it may be a read error. The chain recombines TRBV29-1 with TRBJ1-3; D uncertain. Germline V gene data show CDR1 as SQVTM and CDR2 as ANQGSEA. CDR3 size: 15 residues. The CDR3, as DNA: TGCAGCGTTGATGGTGGAGCCCTCTCTGGAAACACCGTATATTTT. Translating gives CSVDGGALSGNTVYF.

DNA for the CDR3: TGCAGCGTTATCCTCAGTGCCGCGGCGAGAGTCCTGAGCACTGAAGCTTTCTTT. It codes for CSVILSAAARVLSTEAFF. The chain joins TRBV29-1 to TRBJ1-1; D remains unclear. This CDR3 has 18 amino acids. V was pared by 5 bases and J by 4 bases, with 29 bases between. Germline V CDR1 and CDR2: SQVTM, ANQGSEA.

This clonotype was found a few times. The rearrangement joins TRBV7-9 to TRBJ1-1; TRBD1 is a possible D gene (6 bases). This CDR3 spans 18 amino acids. Per the germline V gene, CDR1 is SEHNR and CDR2 is FQNEAQ (reference sequence). V lost 3 bases and J lost 4, with 24 bases in between. As DNA, the CDR3 is TGTGCCAGCAGCTTGGCCCCGCAGGGGTTAGCGTTGGGCACTGAAGCTTTCTTT. Protein: CASSLAPQGLALGTEAFF.

The J gene is TRBJ2-7, the V gene TRBV10-3; possibly TRBD2 for D (7 bases). Germline V CDR1 and CDR2: ENHRY, SYGVKD. Trimming shortened V by 6 bases and J by 7 bases, and 19 bases separated the two germline ends. The CDR3 is made up of 14 amino acids. CDR3 protein: CAISSDRGAGEQYF. The DNA of the CDR3 is TGTGCCATCAGCTCCGATCGGGGGGCTGGAGAGCAGTACTTC.

This clonotype was recorded many times. The V and J genes are TRBV19 and TRBJ1-3; D remains unclear. Trimming cost V 7 bases and J 2 bases, with 9 bases left between them. Per germline, CDR1 LNHDA and CDR2 SQIVND (reference sequence). CDR3 length: 13 amino acids. Here the CDR3 reads CASKADAGNTIYF. The CDR3 bases are TGTGCCAGTAAAGCGGATGCTGGAAACACCATATATTTT.

At least ten counts were recorded for this clonotype. The V call is TRBV7-9, the J call TRBJ1-1; D not certain. The CDR3 has 14 residues. The germline V gene encodes CDR1 SEHNR and CDR2 FQNEAQ (reference sequence). V was shortened by 4 bases and J by 0 bases, with 9 bases between the two germline ends. Here the CDR3 reads CASSSQTMNTEAFF. The CDR3 nucleotides are TGTGCCAGCAGCTCACAGACTATGAACACTGAAGCTTTCTTT.

This clonotype was seen only a few times. The V gene is TRBV12-3 or TRBV12-4, the J gene TRBJ1-5; 10 bases match TRBD1. The CDR3 runs to 17 residues. V lost 6 bases, J lost 5 bases, and 13 bases stayed unmatched. CDR3 nucleotide sequence: TGTGCCAGCAGCCGCCTGGACAGGGGGGTCGGGTATCAGCCCCAGCATTTT. It yields the protein CASSRLDRGVGYQPQHF.

This clonotype has more than one count but fewer than ten. The chain joins TRBV9 to TRBJ1-3; 7 bases match TRBD1. Germline V gene lookup returns CDR1 SGDLS and CDR2 YYNGEE. The trim removed 4 bases at V and 0 bases at J, leaving 10 bases unmatched. The CDR3 has 17 amino acids. Here the CDR3 reads CASSKGLGTASGNTIYF. DNA of the CDR3: TGTGCCAGCAGCAAGGGCCTCGGGACAGCCTCTGGAAACACCATATATTTT.

The genes are TRBV5-1 and TRBJ1-1; D gene ambiguous. Trimming stripped 4 bases from V and 5 bases from J, with 12 bases between. The CDR3 consists of 13 residues. Germline values: CDR1 SGHRS, CDR2 YFSETQ. DNA for the CDR3: TGCGCCAGCAGCCTGACACAGCGGACTGAAGCTTTCTTT. Its protein product is CASSLTQRTEAFF.

The rearrangement joins TRBV19 to TRBJ2-5; TRBD2 matches 7 bases. The V gene's germline CDR1 is LNHDA and CDR2 SQIVND (reference sequence). The CDR3 extends over 14 amino acids. After removal of 5 bases from V and 3 bases from J, the junction contained 6 bases not matched to a gene. CDR3 region: CASSSQAGKETQYF. In nucleotides, the CDR3 is TGTGCCAGTAGTTCCCAAGCGGGGAAAGAGACCCAGTACTTC.

This chain connects TRBV5-1 to TRBJ1-5; D is perhaps TRBD1 (5 bases). CDR1 is SGHRS and CDR2 is YFSETQ in the germline V gene. V gave up 2 bases and J gave up 5 bases, with 20 bases separating them. This CDR3 has 17 residues. The CDR3 DNA is TGCGCCAGCAGCTTAGGGCCCCGACAGATATATCATCAGCCCCAGCATTTT. It translates to CASSLGPRQIYHQPQHF.

This clonotype has a single count. J is TRBJ1-2 and V is TRBV6-5; D not certain. This CDR3 is built from 14 residues. Per germline, CDR1 MNHEY and CDR2 SVGAGI. Trimming took 4 bases from V and 0 from J, leaving 9 bases between them. The CDR3 sequence is CASSLSNTNYGYTF. As DNA, the CDR3 is TGTGCCAGCAGTTTATCAAATACTAACTATGGCTACACCTTC.

This clonotype has a handful of counts. The CDR3 reads CASSQYSGRETQYF. For the CDR3, the DNA is TGTGCCAGCAGCCAATACTCCGGGCGGGAGACCCAGTACTTC. This chain joins TRBV9 and TRBJ2-5; unclear D gene. This CDR3 region has 14 residues. V lost 4 bases and J lost 5, with 15 bases in between. Germline CDR1 is SGDLS and CDR2 is YYNGEE.

The table lists this clonotype with a few counts. The chain couples TRBV7-6 to TRBJ2-7, with D perhaps TRBD1 (6 bases). The CDR3 runs to 13 residues. Germline CDR1 and CDR2: SGHVS and FNYEAQ. The V end was cut by 5 bases, the J end by 6 bases, with 14 bases between. CDR3 nucleotides: TGTGCCAGCAGCCCCAGGGGAGAGGGCGAGCAGTACTTC. Its protein product is CASSPRGEGEQYF.

The chain links TRBV24-1 to TRBJ2-5; D might be TRBD1 (5 bases). This CDR3 spans 16 amino acids. CDR1 and CDR2 from the germline V gene are KGHDR and SFDVKD. The V end lost 6 bases, the J end lost 1 base, and 17 bases lay between the germline ends. The CDR3 loop reads CATSPSGAQGQETQYF. The DNA of the CDR3 is TGTGCCACCAGTCCTAGTGGTGCGCAGGGCCAAGAGACCCAGTACTTC.

V is TRBV7-6 and J is TRBJ1-6, with TRBD1 matching 11 bases. This CDR3 has 16 amino acids. The ends lost 5 bases at V and 6 bases at J; junction bases unmatched: 6. Germline lookup yields CDR1 SGHVS and CDR2 FNYEAQ. Here the CDR3 DNA reads TGTGCCAGCAGCGGGGACAGGGGGTATGGTAATTCACCCCTCCACTTT. Residues: CASSGDRGYGNSPLHF.

On this clonotype: Being one base from a much bigger clone, this may be a read error. V usage is TRBV29-1 and J usage is TRBJ2-2; no clear D gene. Per the germline V gene, CDR1 is SQVTM and CDR2 is ANQGSEA. CDR3 length equals 12 residues. V lost 4 bases, J lost 1 base, and 4 bases lay in between. The CDR3 coding sequence is TGCAGCGTTGTTTGGAACACCGGGGAGCTGTTTTTT. Residues: CSVVWNTGELFF.

This rearrangement joins TRBV2 to TRBJ2-7, with D perhaps TRBD2 (5 bases). The CDR3 spans 14 residues. Trimming cost V 6 bases and J 7 bases, with 19 bases left between them. The germline V gene encodes CDR1 SNHLY and CDR2 FYNNEI. CDR3 residues: CASSMDWTYNEQYF. CDR3 coding DNA: TGTGCCAGCAGCATGGACTGGACCTACAATGAGCAGTACTTC.

The chain joins TRBV7-2 to TRBJ1-1, with 9 bases fitting TRBD1. The germline gives CDR1 SGHTA, CDR2 FQGNSA. The length of the CDR3 is 12 residues. Trimming at V came to 5 bases and at J to 11 bases, leaving 6 bases not matched to a gene. The CDR3 bases are TGTGCCAGCAGCCGGGACAGGGTCGATGCTTTCTTT. As protein: CASSRDRVDAFF.

Many counts were recorded for this clonotype. The rearrangement links TRBV4-2 to TRBJ1-1; the match to TRBD1 covers 7 bases. Germline V gives CDR1 LGHNA, CDR2 YNFKEQ. V lost 1 base and J lost 4; bases outside the gene matches: 6. The CDR3 is 15 residues long. As DNA, the CDR3 is TGTGCCAGCAGCCAAGTCTTATCAGGGGGCACTGAAGCTTTCTTT. Its translation: CASSQVLSGGTEAFF.

This clonotype came up a few times. The chain combines TRBV10-3 with TRBJ1-2; D may be TRBD1 (6 bases). V was cut by 10 bases and J by 7 bases, with 19 bases left in between. The CDR3 has 13 amino acids. The germline gives CDR1 ENHRY, CDR2 SYGVKD. CDR3 sequence: CASSRNRVSGYTF. The CDR3 bases are TGTGCCAGCAGCCGCAACAGGGTTAGTGGCTACACCTTC.

The chain joins TRBV24-1 to TRBJ2-5; D call uncertain. CDR3 length: 13 residues. V was shortened by 2 bases and J by 3 bases, with 6 bases between the two germline ends. The germline CDR1 and CDR2 sequences are KGHDR and SFDVKD. This CDR3 reads CATSDYQEETQYF. The CDR3 DNA is TGTGCCACCAGTGATTACCAGGAAGAGACCCAGTACTTC.